This is a list of T cell receptor beta chains from one sample in a study of identical twins. TCRdb re-called the 5' RACE reads through MiXCR, storing one row per CDR3 protein. Among around 690,000 distinct CDR3 sequences listed, roughly 20% were seen once. The same specimen was also included in a second study, on T cells expressing NK-cell markers.

Material for sequencing was PBMCs. All receptors come from a woman in her late teens or twenties in good health. Each CDR3 is given with its conserved first and last residue. A D gene is named only where the DNA matches it firmly. Some rows mark clone size as missing; the rest say once, few, many or name a class of expanded clone.

clone_size j_call v_call d_call cdr3_aa cdr3_nt
few TRBJ2-7 TRBV3-1 TRBD2 CASSPRSTSGGEQYF TGTGCCAGCAGCCCTCGATCCACTAGCGGAGGGGAGCAGTACTTC
- TRBJ2-1 TRBV12-3/TRBV12-4 - CASSSEGPANEQFF TGTGCCAGCAGCTCGGAGGGCCCCGCCAATGAGCAGTTCTTC
few TRBJ2-7 TRBV20-1 - CRCPPLDLPYEQYF TGCAGGTGCCCTCCATTGGACCTTCCCTACGAGCAGTACTTC
- TRBJ2-5 TRBV5-1 - CASSFGQLETQYF TGCGCCAGCAGCTTCGGACAACTGGAGACCCAGTACTTC
- TRBJ2-5 TRBV11-2 - CASSGIQGTKTQYF TGTGCCAGCAGCGGAATCCAGGGGACGAAGACCCAGTACTTC
many TRBJ1-1 TRBV5-6 - CASSFGTANTEAFF TGTGCCAGCAGCTTTGGTACAGCAAACACTGAAGCTTTCTTT
many TRBJ2-1 TRBV7-9 - CASSPGRLDNEQFF TGTGCCAGCAGCCCCGGCCGACTTGACAATGAGCAGTTCTTC
few TRBJ2-2 TRBV6-1 - CASSSGPNTGELFF TGTGCCAGCAGTAGCGGACCGAACACCGGGGAGCTGTTTTTT
few TRBJ2-6 TRBV11-2 - CASSLSWAGSSGANVLTF TGTGCCAGCAGCTTATCTTGGGCAGGGAGCTCTGGGGCCAACGTCCTGACTTTC
- TRBJ2-5 TRBV11-3 - CASSSFGGEETQYF TGTGCCAGCAGCTCCTTCGGAGGGGAAGAGACCCAGTACTTC